These 3 T cell receptor beta chains share one sample of origin, sequenced in a study of T cell changes during pregnancy in multiple sclerosis. The assay was immunoSEQ multiplex PCR, and TCRdb's table has in-frame clones only and misses some. Found here are over 10,000 clones, roughly 90% of them singletons; the top ten hold 8.7%. The sequenced sample was CD8+ T cells from peripheral blood mononuclear cells, obtained in the first trimester of pregnancy. These receptors came from a female donor with multiple sclerosis, enrolled in a pregnancy study.

V usage is TRBV4-1 and J usage is TRBJ2-2; a weak D match, TRBD2 (6 bases). This CDR3 comprises 17 residues. With 1 base removed from V and 5 bases from J, the gap between germline ends came to 17 bases. Germline V gene sequence: CDR1 MGHRA, CDR2 YSYEKL. Here the CDR3 reads CASSQARGRSRTGELFF. CDR3 nucleotides: TGCGCCAGCAGCCAAGCCCGGGGGAGGAGTCGAACCGGGGAGCTGTTTTTT.

The rearrangement joins TRBV27 to TRBJ2-7; TRBD2 matches at 7 bases. Trimming took 5 bases from V and 8 from J; bases not matched to a gene: 6. The CDR3 has 12 amino acids. Germline V gives CDR1 MNHEY, CDR2 SMNVEV (reference sequence). CDR3: CASSTPGGQQYF. CDR3 sequence (DNA): TGTGCCAGCAGTACCCCGGGAGGACAGCAGTACTTC.

The rearrangement uses TRBV5-1 and TRBJ2-1; D uncertain. Germline lookup yields CDR1 SGHRS and CDR2 YFSETQ. V lost 7 bases, J lost 7 bases, and 30 bases lay in between. This CDR3 contains 18 residues. The CDR3 coding sequence is TGCGCCAGCCCCGAAGGTACTATCACCCGGGTTTCGGCTAATGAGCAGTTCTTC. It encodes CASPEGTITRVSANEQFF.